Below, one T cell receptor beta chain is given with its context. These data are taken from a study of T cell changes during pregnancy in multiple sclerosis. TCRdb keeps only in-frame clones here, not all; method: immunoSEQ multiplex PCR. The sample consists of around 130,000 clones, less than 97% of them appearing once. V shed 0 bases, J shed 3 bases, and the junction held 2 bases outside the gene matches. Germline loops: CDR1 GTSNPN, CDR2 SVGIG (reference sequence). The CDR3 runs 15 residues. The sequences come from peripheral blood, collected after pregnancy. The sequence came from a female donor with multiple sclerosis, enrolled in a pregnancy study. The chain joins TRBV30 to TRBJ1-4, with 9 bases lining up with TRBD1. The CDR3 loop reads CAWSVQGAANEKLFF. In DNA, the CDR3 is TGTGCCTGGAGTGTACAGGGGGCTGCTAATGAAAAACTGTTTTTT.